This T cell receptor (beta chain) was captured in a study of blood T cell repertoires in COVID-19. About the research overall: From T cells, B-cell-depleted T cells, or PBMCs came the material, which was cDNA or gDNA.

Sequenced by immunoSEQ multiplex PCR; TCRdb stores in-frame clones only, minus some. The table lists about 230,000 clones, 70% to 90% of them singletons, with 11% in the top ten. Followed longitudinally, the Seattle patients had been enrolled during active infection. This CDR3 has 14 residues. V dropped 5 bases and J dropped 7; count of bases not matched to a gene: 5. CDR1 and CDR2 from the germline V gene are SGHTA and FQGTGA. The clonotype comes from a man aged 50-60 years with COVID-19, enrolled during active disease. The sample was peripheral blood. The chain uses TRBV7-3 and TRBJ2-6, with 7 bases matching TRBD1. CDR3 nucleotides: TGTGCCAGCAGCCTGGGGGACAGAGCCAACGTCCTGACTTTC. This encodes CASSLGDRANVLTF.